The clone carrying this TCR beta chain has at least ten counts. Antigen: not known. The data originate from a study of T-cell reconstitution after alpha-beta-depleted transplantation in children. Unique molecular identifiers were used to barcode this TCRbeta library. TCRdb independently ran MiXCR on the PCR reads; one entry per CDR3 protein. The sample holds around 30,000 distinct CDR3 sequences; approximately 6.9% are singletons and the top ten take more than 25%. Study-level points and caveats: T cells produced anew were the main source of T-cell counts and diversity one year after transplant. Reportedly, only several hundred clones from non-depleted graft cells drove alpha-beta T-cell counts at about two months. Surviving recipient T cells and thymic progenitors accounted for the high day-60 TCRbeta diversity observed in some patients.

Germline CDR1 and CDR2: LGHNA and YSLEER. V was pared by 3 bases and J by 8 bases, with 13 bases between. The CDR3 totals 14 residues. The specimen comprised peripheral blood, sampled 60 days after TCRalphabeta/CD19-depleted stem cell transplant. V and J are TRBV4-3 and TRBJ1-4; weak D call: TRBD1 (6 bases). This TCR was recovered from a child less than two years old who had a stem cell transplant for acute myeloid leukemia, so the T cells may come from the graft donor. CDR3 residues: CASSQARDNEKLFF. The CDR3 region has the DNA TGCGCCAGCAGCCAGGCGCGGGACAACGAAAAACTGTTTTTT.